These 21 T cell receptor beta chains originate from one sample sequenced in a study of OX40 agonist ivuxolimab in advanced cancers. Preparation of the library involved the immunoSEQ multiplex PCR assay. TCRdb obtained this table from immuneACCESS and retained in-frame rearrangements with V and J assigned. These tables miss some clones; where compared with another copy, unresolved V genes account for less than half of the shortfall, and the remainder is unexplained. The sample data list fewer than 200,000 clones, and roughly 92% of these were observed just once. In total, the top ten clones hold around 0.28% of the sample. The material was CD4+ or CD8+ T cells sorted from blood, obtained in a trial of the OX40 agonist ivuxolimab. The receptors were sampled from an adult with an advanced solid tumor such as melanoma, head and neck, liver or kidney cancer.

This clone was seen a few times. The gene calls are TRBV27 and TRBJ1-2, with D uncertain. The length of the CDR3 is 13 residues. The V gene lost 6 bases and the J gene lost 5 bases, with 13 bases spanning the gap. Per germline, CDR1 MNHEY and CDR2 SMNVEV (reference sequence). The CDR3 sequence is CASRSQGRYGYTF. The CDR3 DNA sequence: TGTGCCAGCAGATCACAAGGCCGGTATGGCTACACCTTC.

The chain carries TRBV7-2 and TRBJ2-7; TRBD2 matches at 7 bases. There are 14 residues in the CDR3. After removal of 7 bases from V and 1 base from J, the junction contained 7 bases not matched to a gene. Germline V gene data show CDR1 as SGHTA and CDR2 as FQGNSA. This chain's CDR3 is CASTWTGGSYEQYF. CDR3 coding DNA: TGTGCCAGCACCTGGACCGGGGGGTCCTACGAGCAGTACTTC.

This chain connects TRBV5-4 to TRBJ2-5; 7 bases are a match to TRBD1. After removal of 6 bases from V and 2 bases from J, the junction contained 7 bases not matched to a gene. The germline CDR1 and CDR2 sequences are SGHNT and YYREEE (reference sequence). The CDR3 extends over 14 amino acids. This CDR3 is CASNRQGTQETQYF. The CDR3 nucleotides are TGTGCCAGCAACAGACAGGGAACACAAGAGACCCAGTACTTC.

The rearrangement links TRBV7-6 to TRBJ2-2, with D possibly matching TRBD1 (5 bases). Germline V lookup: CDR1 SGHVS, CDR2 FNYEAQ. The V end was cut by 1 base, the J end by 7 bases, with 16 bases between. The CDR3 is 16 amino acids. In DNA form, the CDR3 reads TGTGCCAGCAGCTTAGTTGAAGGGGCTCAGGGCGGGGAGCTGTTTTTT. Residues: CASSLVEGAQGGELFF.

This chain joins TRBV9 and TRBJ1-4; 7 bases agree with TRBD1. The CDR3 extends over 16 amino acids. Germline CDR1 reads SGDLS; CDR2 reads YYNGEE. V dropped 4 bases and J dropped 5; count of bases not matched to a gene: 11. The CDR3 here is CASSPGGGTVNEKLFF. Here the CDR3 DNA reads TGTGCCAGCAGCCCCGGAGGGGGGACAGTAAATGAAAAACTGTTTTTT.

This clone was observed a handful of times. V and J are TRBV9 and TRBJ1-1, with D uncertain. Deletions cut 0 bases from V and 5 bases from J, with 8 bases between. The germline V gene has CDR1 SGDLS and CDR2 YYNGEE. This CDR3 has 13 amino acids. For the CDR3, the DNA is TGTGCCAGCAGCGTAGGGCAAACGACTGAAGCTTTCTTT. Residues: CASSVGQTTEAFF.

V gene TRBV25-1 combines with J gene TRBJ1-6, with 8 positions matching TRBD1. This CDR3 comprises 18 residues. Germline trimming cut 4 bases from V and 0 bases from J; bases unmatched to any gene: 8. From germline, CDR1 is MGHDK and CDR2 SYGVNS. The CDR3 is CASSGRGRVTSYNSPLHF. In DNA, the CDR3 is TGTGCCAGCAGTGGCAGGGGGCGGGTAACCTCCTATAATTCACCCCTCCACTTT.

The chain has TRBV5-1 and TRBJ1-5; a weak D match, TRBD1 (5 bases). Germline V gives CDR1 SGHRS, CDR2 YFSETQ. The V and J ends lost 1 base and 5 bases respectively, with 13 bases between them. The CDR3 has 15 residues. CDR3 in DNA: TGCGCCAGCAGCTTGCAGAATGGGGCTTATCAGCCCCAGCATTTT. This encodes CASSLQNGAYQPQHF.

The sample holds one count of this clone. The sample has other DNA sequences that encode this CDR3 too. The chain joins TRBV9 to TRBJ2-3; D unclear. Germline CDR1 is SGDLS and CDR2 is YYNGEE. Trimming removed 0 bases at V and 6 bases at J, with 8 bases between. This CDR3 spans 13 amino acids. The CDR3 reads CASSVAPADTQYF. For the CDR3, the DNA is TGTGCCAGCAGCGTAGCGCCAGCGGATACGCAGTATTTT.

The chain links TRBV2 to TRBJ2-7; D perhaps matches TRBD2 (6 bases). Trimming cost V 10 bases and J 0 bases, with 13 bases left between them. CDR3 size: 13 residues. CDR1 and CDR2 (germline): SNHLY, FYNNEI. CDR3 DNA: TGTGCCACCAAGCGGGCCCCCTCCTACGAGCAGTACTTC. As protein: CATKRAPSYEQYF.

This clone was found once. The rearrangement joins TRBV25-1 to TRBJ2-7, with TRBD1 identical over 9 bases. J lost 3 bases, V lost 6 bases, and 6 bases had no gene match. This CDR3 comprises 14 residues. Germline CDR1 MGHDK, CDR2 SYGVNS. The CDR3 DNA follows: TGTGCCAGCAGGGGACAGGGTGTCGGCTACGAGCAGTACTTC. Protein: CASRGQGVGYEQYF.

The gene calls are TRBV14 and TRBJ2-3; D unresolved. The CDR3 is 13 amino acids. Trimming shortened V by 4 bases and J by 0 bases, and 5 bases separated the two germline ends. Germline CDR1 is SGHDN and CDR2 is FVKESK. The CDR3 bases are TGTGCCAGCAGCCCCCAAAGCACAGATACGCAGTATTTT. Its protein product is CASSPQSTDTQYF. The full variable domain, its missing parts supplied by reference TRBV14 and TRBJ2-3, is EAGVTQFPSHSVIEKGQTVTLRCDPISGHDNLYWYRRVMGKEIKFLLHFVKESKQDESGMPNNRFLAERTGGTYSTLKVQPAELEDSGVYFCASSPQSTDTQYFGPGTRLTVL.

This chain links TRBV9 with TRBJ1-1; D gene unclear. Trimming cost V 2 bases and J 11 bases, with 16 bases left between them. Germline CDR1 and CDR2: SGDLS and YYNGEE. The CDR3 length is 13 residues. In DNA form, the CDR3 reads TGTGCCAGCAGCGTGATTCAGGAGGCCGGCGCTTTCTTT. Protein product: CASSVIQEAGAFF.

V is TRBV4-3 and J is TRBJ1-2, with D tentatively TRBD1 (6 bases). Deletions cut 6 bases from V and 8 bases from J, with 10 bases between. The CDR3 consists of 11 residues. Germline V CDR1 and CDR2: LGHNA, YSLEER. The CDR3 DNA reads TGCGCCAGCAGGGGGGGCGGGGGCTACACCTTC. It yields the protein CASRGGGGYTF.

The CDR3 loop is CASSSQGYNEQFF. As DNA, the CDR3 is TGTGCCAGCAGTTCCCAGGGGTACAATGAGCAGTTCTTC. The V gene is TRBV6-5, the J gene TRBJ2-1; D perhaps matches TRBD1 (6 bases). V shed 4 bases and J shed 4 bases, with 8 bases lying between them. Germline V gene sequence: CDR1 MNHEY, CDR2 SVGAGI. There are 13 residues in the CDR3.

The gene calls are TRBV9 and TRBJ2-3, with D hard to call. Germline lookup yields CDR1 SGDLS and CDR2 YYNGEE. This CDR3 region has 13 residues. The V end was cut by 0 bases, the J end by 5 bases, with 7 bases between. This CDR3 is CASSVGYGDTQYF. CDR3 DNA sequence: TGTGCCAGCAGCGTAGGGTACGGAGATACGCAGTATTTT.

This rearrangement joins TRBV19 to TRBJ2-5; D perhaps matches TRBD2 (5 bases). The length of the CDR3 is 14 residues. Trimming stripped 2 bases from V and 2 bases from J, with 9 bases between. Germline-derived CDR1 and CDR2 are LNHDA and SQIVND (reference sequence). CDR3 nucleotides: TGTGCCAGTAGTATACGACTAAGTCAAGAGACCCAGTACTTC. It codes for CASSIRLSQETQYF.

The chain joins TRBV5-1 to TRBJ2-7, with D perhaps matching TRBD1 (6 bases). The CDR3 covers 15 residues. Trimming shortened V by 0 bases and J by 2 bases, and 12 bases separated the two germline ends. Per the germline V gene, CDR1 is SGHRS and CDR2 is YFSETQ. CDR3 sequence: CASSLDRVGPYEQYF. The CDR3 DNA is TGCGCCAGCAGCTTGGACAGGGTAGGCCCCTACGAGCAGTACTTC.

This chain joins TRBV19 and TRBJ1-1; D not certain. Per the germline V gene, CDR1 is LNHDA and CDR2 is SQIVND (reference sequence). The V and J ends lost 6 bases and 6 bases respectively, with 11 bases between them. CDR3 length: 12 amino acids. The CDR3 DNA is TGTGCCAGTAGACCCGTCGGTTCTGAAGCTTTCTTT. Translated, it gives CASRPVGSEAFF.

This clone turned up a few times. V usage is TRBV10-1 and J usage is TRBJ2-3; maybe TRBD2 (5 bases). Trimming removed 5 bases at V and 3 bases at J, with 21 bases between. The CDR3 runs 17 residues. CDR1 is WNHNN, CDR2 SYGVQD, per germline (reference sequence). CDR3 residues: CASSLTRLPLFTDTQYF. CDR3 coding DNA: TGCGCCAGCAGTTTAACGAGACTACCCCTCTTTACAGATACGCAGTATTTT.

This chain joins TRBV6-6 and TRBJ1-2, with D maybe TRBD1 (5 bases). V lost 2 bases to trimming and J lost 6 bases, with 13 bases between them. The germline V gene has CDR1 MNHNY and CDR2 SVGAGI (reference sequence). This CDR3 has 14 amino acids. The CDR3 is CASSYEGRVNGYTF. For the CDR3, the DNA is TGTGCCAGCAGTTACGAGGGCAGGGTGAATGGCTACACCTTC.